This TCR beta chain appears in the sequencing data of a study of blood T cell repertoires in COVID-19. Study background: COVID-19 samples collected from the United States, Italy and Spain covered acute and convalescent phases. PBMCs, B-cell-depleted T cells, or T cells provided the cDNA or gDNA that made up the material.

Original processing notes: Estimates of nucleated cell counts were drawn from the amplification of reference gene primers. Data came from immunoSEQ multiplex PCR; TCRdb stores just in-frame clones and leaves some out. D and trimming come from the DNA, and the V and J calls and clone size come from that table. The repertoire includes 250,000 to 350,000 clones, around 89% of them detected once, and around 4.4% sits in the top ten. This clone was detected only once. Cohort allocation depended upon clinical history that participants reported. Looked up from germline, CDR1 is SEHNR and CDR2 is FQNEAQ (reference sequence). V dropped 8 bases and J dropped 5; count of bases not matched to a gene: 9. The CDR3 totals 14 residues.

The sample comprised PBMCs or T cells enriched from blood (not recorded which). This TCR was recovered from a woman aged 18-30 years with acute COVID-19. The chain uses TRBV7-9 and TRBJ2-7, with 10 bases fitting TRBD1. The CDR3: CASARDRGFNEQYF. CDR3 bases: TGTGCCAGCGCCCGGGACAGGGGATTCAACGAGCAGTACTTC.